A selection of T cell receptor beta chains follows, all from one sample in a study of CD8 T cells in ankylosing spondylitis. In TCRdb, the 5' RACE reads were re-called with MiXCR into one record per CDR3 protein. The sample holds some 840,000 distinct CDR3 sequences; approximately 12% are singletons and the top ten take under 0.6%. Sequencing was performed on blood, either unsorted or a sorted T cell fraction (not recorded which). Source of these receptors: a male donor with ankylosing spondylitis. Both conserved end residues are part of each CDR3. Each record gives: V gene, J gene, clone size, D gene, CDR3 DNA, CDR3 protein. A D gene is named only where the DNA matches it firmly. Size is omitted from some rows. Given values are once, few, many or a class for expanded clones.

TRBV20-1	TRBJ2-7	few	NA	TGCAGTGCTAGAGATCGGAGTCGTACCTACGAGCAGTACTTC	CSARDRSRTYEQYF
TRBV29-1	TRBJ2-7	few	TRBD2	TGCAGCGTTGAATTGGGAGCGGGAGGTAATTACGAGCAGTACTTC	CSVELGAGGNYEQYF
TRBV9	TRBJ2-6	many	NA	TGTGCCAGTAGCGCTGGGGCCAACGTCCTGACTTTC	CASSAGANVLTF
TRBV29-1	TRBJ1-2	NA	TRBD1	TGCAGCGTGGGGACAGTCGGTTACGGCTACACCTTC	CSVGTVGYGYTF
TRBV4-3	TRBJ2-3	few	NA	TGCGCCAGCAGCCACCGGGGCGGTGTGGATACGCAGTATTTT	CASSHRGGVDTQYF
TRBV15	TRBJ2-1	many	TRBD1	TGTGCCACCAGCAGAAACAGGGGGCGAGATGAGCAGTTCTTC	CATSRNRGRDEQFF
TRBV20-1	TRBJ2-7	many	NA	TGCAGTGCCACCGAACAGGGGAGGGACGAGCAGTACTTC	CSATEQGRDEQYF
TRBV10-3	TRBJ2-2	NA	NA	TGTGCCATCAGCCCATCCAAACATGCGAACACCGGGGAGCTGTTTTTT	CAISPSKHANTGELFF
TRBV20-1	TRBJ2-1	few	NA	TGCAGTGCTGCGGGACAGTTTTACAATGAGCAGTTCTTC	CSAAGQFYNEQFF
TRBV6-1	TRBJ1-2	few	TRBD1	TGTGCCAGCAGTAACGCCGGGACAGGGACGTTGGGCTACACCTTC	CASSNAGTGTLGYTF
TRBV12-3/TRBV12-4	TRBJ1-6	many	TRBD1	TGTGCCAGCAGCCTTGACAGGGAATTTTCACCCCTCCACTTT	CASSLDREFSPLHF
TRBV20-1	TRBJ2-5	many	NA	TGCAGTGCTTCACCCTCAGGGGCAGAGACCCAGTACTTC	CSASPSGAETQYF
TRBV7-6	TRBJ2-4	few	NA	TGTGCCAGCAGCTTACGGAAGAAAGCCAAAAACATTCAGTACTTC	CASSLRKKAKNIQYF
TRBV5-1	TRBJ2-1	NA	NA	TGCGCCAGCAGCTTGTCCCTAGGCGGGTATAATGAGCAGTTCTTC	CASSLSLGGYNEQFF
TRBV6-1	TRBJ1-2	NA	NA	TGTGCCAGCAGTCCCAATATTAACTATGGCTACACCTTC	CASSPNINYGYTF